The 5 T cell receptor beta chains below were found in one sample sequenced in a study of blood T cell repertoires in COVID-19 (dated by TCRdb to 2019 to 2021). To prepare the library, the immunoSEQ multiplex PCR assay was applied. TCRdb provides this immuneACCESS table in a form limited to in-frame rearrangements. Some clones are lacking; in checked studies, under half of them reflect an unresolved V gene, and why the rest are absent is not known. The sample data list about 490,000 clones, and 70% to 90% of these were observed just once. The ten largest clones capture roughly 3.2% of the sample. The sequenced material came from peripheral blood. Receptor source: a human donor in a cohort sampled during active COVID-19.

This chain joins TRBV19 and TRBJ2-1; D ambiguous. The CDR3 totals 14 residues. Trimming removed 7 bases at V and 1 base at J, with 11 bases between. Germline CDR1 and CDR2: LNHDA and SQIVND (reference sequence). The CDR3 bases are TGTGCCAGTACCCCGACACGATCCTACAATGAGCAGTTCTTC. Translating gives CASTPTRSYNEQFF.

The chain uses TRBV19 and TRBJ2-3; no firm D call. CDR1 LNHDA and CDR2 SQIVND come from the germline V gene (reference sequence). Trimming took off 3 bases at V and 1 base at J, with 11 bases between the two ends. The CDR3 has 15 amino acids. CDR3 amino acids: CASSIGPAGTDTQYF. CDR3 bases: TGTGCCAGTAGTATCGGCCCGGCGGGCACAGATACGCAGTATTTT. The complete variable domain, with remaining parts taken from reference TRBV19 and TRBJ2-3, reads DGGITQSPKYLFRKEGQNVTLSCEQNLNHDAMYWYRQDPGQGLRLIYYSQIVNDFQKGDIAEGYSVSREKKESFPLTVTSAQKNPTAFYLCASSIGPAGTDTQYFGPGTRLTVL.

For the CDR3, the DNA is TGTGCCAGCAGCACGGGTAACAATGAGCAGTTCTTC. The encoded protein is CASSTGNNEQFF. The V call is TRBV7-9, the J call TRBJ2-1; D gene unclear. Trimming removed 5 bases from V and 5 bases from J, with 7 bases in between. The CDR3 sequence is 12 residues long. The V gene's germline CDR1 is SEHNR and CDR2 FQNEAQ (reference sequence).

Relative to its sample, this clone is medium-sized. The chain is built from TRBV7-2 and TRBJ2-5; 9 nucleotides line up with TRBD1. The CDR3 sequence is 16 residues long. V was clipped by 2 bases and J by 7 bases; unmatched bases: 11. Germline V lookup: CDR1 SGHTA, CDR2 FQGNSA. CDR3 sequence reads: CASSLWTGDALGTQYF. The CDR3 nucleotides read TGTGCCAGCAGCTTATGGACAGGGGATGCACTGGGGACCCAGTACTTC. Variable domain in full (rest from reference TRBV7-2 and TRBJ2-5): GAGVSQSPSNKVTEKGKDVELRCDPISGHTALYWYRQSLGQGLEFLIYFQGNSAPDKSGLPSDRFSAERTGGSVSTLTIQRTQQEDSAVYLCASSLWTGDALGTQYFGPGTRLLVL.

The rearrangement joins TRBV4-1 to TRBJ1-1, with D possibly TRBD1 on 5 matching bases. Trimming cost V 1 base and J 0 bases, with 12 bases left between them. The CDR3 runs 16 residues. CDR1 is MGHRA and CDR2 is YSYEKL in the germline V gene. This chain's CDR3 is CASSQGNGGMNTEAFF. The CDR3 DNA sequence: TGCGCCAGCAGCCAAGGGAACGGGGGAATGAACACTGAAGCTTTCTTT.